Listed below are T cell receptor beta chains from one sample, sequenced in a study of T cell responses to AZD1222 COVID-19 vaccine. TCRdb's table, derived via immunoSEQ multiplex PCR, lists solely in-frame clones and lacks some. The table has 100,000 to 140,000 clones, approximately 90% seen once. The input for sequencing was peripheral blood, taken on day 0 of AZD1222 vaccination. These receptors came from an adult in good health. The CDR3 runs from the conserved cysteine through the conserved F or W. Fields, in order: D gene, J gene, V gene, clone size, CDR3 protein, CDR3 DNA. D genes are given only for firm matches. Only part of the rows carry a size: once, few, many, or a class if the clone is expanded.

-	TRBJ2-3	TRBV7-2	-	CASSLEGFTGDTQYF	TGTGCCAGCAGCTTAGAGGGTTTCACAGGGGATACGCAGTATTTT
-	TRBJ1-1	TRBV7-8	-	CASSFSIGRLWDTEAFF	TGTGCCAGCAGCTTCTCTATTGGGCGTCTCTGGGACACTGAAGCTTTCTTT
-	TRBJ1-4	TRBV18	-	CASSRLGEKLFF	TGTGCCAGCTCTCGGTTAGGCGAAAAACTGTTTTTT
-	TRBJ2-6	TRBV19	-	CASSMRYGANVLTF	TGTGCCAGTAGTATGAGGTATGGGGCCAACGTCCTGACTTTC
-	TRBJ2-2	TRBV21-1	-	CASSKVAAGYTGELFF	TGTGCCAGCAGCAAAGTTGCGGCGGGGTACACCGGGGAGCTGTTTTTT
TRBD1	TRBJ1-6	TRBV19	-	CASSIEGTGRSPLHF	TGTGCCAGTAGTATAGAAGGGACAGGCCGATCACCCCTCCACTTT
-	TRBJ1-6	TRBV15	-	CATSRDGRGDSPLHF	TGTGCCACCAGCAGAGATGGCAGGGGAGATTCACCCCTCCACTTT
-	TRBJ1-2	TRBV6-2/TRBV6-3	-	CASSYEGRGDYTF	TGTGCCAGCAGTTATGAGGGACGAGGGGACTACACCTTC
TRBD2	TRBJ2-3	TRBV29-1	-	CSVAGGGGTDTQYF	TGCAGCGTTGCGGGTGGGGGGGGCACAGATACGCAGTATTTT
TRBD1	TRBJ1-6	TRBV18	-	CASSPQGQGHSPLHF	TGTGCCAGCTCACCGCAGGGACAGGGGCATTCACCCCTCCACTTT
-	TRBJ2-3	TRBV11-2	-	CASSLVGVGGDLRTDTQYF	TGTGCCAGCAGCTTAGTGGGTGTGGGCGGGGACCTACGCACAGATACGCAGTATTTT
-	TRBJ2-7	TRBV6-5	-	CASSYSILSEQYF	TGTGCCAGCAGTTACTCGATTCTTTCCGAGCAGTACTTC
-	TRBJ1-5	TRBV7-9	once	CASSFPDQPQHF	TGTGCCAGCAGCTTCCCAGATCAGCCCCAGCATTTT
TRBD1	TRBJ1-4	TRBV6-6	few	CASSSPGQGNEKLFF	TGTGCCAGCAGCTCTCCGGGACAGGGTAATGAAAAACTGTTTTTT
TRBD1	TRBJ2-5	TRBV3-1/TRBV3-2	-	CASSPPLRTGGETQYF	TGTGCCAGCAGCCCCCCTCTAAGGACAGGGGGGGAGACCCAGTACTTC
TRBD2	TRBJ2-1	TRBV27	-	CASSYRGGYNEQFF	TGTGCCAGCAGTTATCGCGGGGGATACAATGAGCAGTTCTTC
TRBD1	TRBJ1-2	TRBV4-3	-	CASSPPGGGIYGYTF	TGCGCCAGCAGCCCCCCAGGGGGCGGAATCTATGGCTACACCTTC
TRBD2	TRBJ2-7	TRBV4-3	-	CASSQDATSGGYEQYF	TGCGCCAGCAGCCAAGACGCGACTAGCGGAGGATACGAGCAGTACTTC
TRBD2	TRBJ2-3	TRBV5-4	-	CASSSPVGGGATTPDTQYF	TGTGCCAGCAGCTCGCCCGTGGGCGGGGGGGCAACAACACCAGATACGCAGTATTTT
-	TRBJ1-2	TRBV6-5	-	CASSYSPGSYGYTF	TGTGCCAGCAGTTACTCGCCAGGGTCCTATGGCTACACCTTC
TRBD1	TRBJ2-7	TRBV5-5	-	CASSLETGRYEQYF	TGTGCCAGCAGCTTAGAGACAGGGCGATACGAGCAGTACTTC
TRBD1	TRBJ1-2	TRBV9	once	CASSSPTGTDGYTF	TGTGCCAGCAGCTCCCCGACAGGGACGGATGGCTACACCTTC
-	TRBJ2-1	TRBV10-2	-	CASQERGLLSNEQFF	TGCGCCAGCCAAGAACGGGGGTTGCTTTCCAATGAGCAGTTCTTC
TRBD2	TRBJ2-1	TRBV7-2	-	CASSSGHGGSQLREQFF	TGTGCCAGCAGCTCCGGCCACGGGGGGTCGCAGTTGAGGGAGCAGTTCTTC
-	TRBJ2-2	TRBV19	-	CASIGNTGELFF	TGTGCCAGTATAGGGAACACCGGGGAGCTGTTTTTT
TRBD1	TRBJ1-5	TRBV7-2	-	CASSFGQGSDQPQHF	TGTGCCAGCAGCTTCGGACAGGGGAGCGATCAGCCCCAGCATTTT
TRBD1	TRBJ1-5	TRBV19	-	CASRQTGAINQPQHF	TGTGCCAGTAGGCAGACAGGGGCGATCAATCAGCCCCAGCATTTT
-	TRBJ1-2	TRBV19	few	CASSLRQYGYTF	TGTGCCAGTAGTCTAAGACAGTATGGCTACACCTTC
TRBD1	TRBJ1-4	TRBV5-1	once	CASSPMTGSLTWGEKLFF	TGCGCCAGCAGCCCAATGACAGGGTCCCTAACGTGGGGTGAAAAACTGTTTTTT
-	TRBJ2-2	TRBV6-6	-	CASRRDGNTGELFF	TGTGCCAGCAGACGGGACGGGAACACCGGGGAGCTGTTTTTT
TRBD1	TRBJ1-3	TRBV29-1	once	CSVEKFGTGSGNTIYF	TGCAGCGTTGAAAAGTTCGGGACAGGTTCTGGAAACACCATATATTTT
-	TRBJ1-2	TRBV7-2	-	CASSFSPTGYSYGYTF	TGTGCCAGCAGCTTTAGTCCTACAGGGTACTCCTATGGCTACACCTTC
-	TRBJ1-1	TRBV29-1	-	CSVSTEWYTEAFF	TGCAGCGTCTCGACCGAATGGTACACTGAAGCTTTCTTT
-	TRBJ2-1	TRBV3-1/TRBV3-2	-	CASSQGLHNEQFF	TGTGCCAGCAGCCAAGGGCTTCACAATGAGCAGTTCTTC
TRBD2	TRBJ2-3	TRBV4-3	-	CASSLSTSGGPDTQYF	TGCGCCAGCAGCCTTTCGACTAGCGGCGGGCCAGATACGCAGTATTTT
TRBD1	TRBJ1-1	TRBV30	-	CAWTWTGGSEAFF	TGTGCCTGGACCTGGACAGGGGGTTCTGAAGCTTTCTTT
TRBD1	TRBJ2-1	TRBV27	-	CASSNRGDHPNEQFF	TGTGCCAGCAGTAACAGGGGTGATCATCCTAATGAGCAGTTCTTC
TRBD2	TRBJ2-1	TRBV7-2	-	CASSLQPGGLMFF	TGTGCCAGCAGCCTCCAGCCGGGGGGACTTATGTTCTTC
-	TRBJ1-5	TRBV5-5	-	CASSRGVDSNQPQHF	TGTGCCAGCAGTCGAGGGGTAGATAGCAATCAGCCCCAGCATTTT
TRBD1	TRBJ1-5	TRBV6-5	-	CASRAGGGQPQHF	TGTGCCAGCAGAGCAGGGGGGGGTCAGCCCCAGCATTTT
TRBD1	TRBJ1-2	TRBV4-2	-	CASSQPDRIPQGYGYTF	TGTGCCAGCAGCCAACCGGACAGGATACCACAGGGGTATGGCTACACCTTC
-	TRBJ1-1	TRBV7-9	-	CASSLAVTPLSTEAFF	TGTGCCAGCAGCTTAGCGGTAACACCCCTTAGCACTGAAGCTTTCTTT
TRBD2	TRBJ2-3	TRBV7-2	-	CASSLVGRNTQYF	TGTGCCAGCAGCTTAGTCGGGAGGAATACGCAGTATTTT
-	TRBJ1-3	TRBV20-1	-	CSASVWNSGNTIYF	TGCAGTGCTAGTGTATGGAACTCTGGAAACACCATATATTTT
-	TRBJ1-1	TRBV5-1	-	CASSSLGPLNTEAFF	TGCGCCAGCAGCTCGCTGGGACCGCTGAACACTGAAGCTTTCTTT
TRBD1	TRBJ2-5	TRBV4-2	-	CASSQTGEQTQYF	TGTGCCAGCAGCCAAACAGGGGAACAGACCCAGTACTTC
-	TRBJ2-2	TRBV19	-	CASSIGDTGELFF	TGTGCCAGTAGTATAGGTGACACCGGGGAGCTGTTTTTT
-	TRBJ1-2	TRBV6-5	-	CASRADGTILGYTF	TGTGCCAGCAGGGCTGACGGGACAATTTTGGGCTACACCTTC
TRBD1	TRBJ1-2	TRBV7-2	-	CASSSPGAGTGGTRTF	TGTGCCAGCAGCTCCCCTGGCGCCGGGACAGGGGGCACGCGCACCTTC
-	TRBJ2-2	TRBV5-1	-	CASRTYPQGFAGELFF	TGCGCCAGCAGAACATATCCCCAGGGCTTTGCCGGGGAGCTGTTTTTT
TRBD1	TRBJ1-2	TRBV9	-	CASSTWDSFNYGYTF	TGTGCCAGCAGCACTTGGGACAGTTTTAACTATGGCTACACCTTC
-	TRBJ1-2	TRBV18	once	CASSPGTNYGYTF	TGTGCCAGCTCCCCCGGGACTAACTATGGCTACACCTTC